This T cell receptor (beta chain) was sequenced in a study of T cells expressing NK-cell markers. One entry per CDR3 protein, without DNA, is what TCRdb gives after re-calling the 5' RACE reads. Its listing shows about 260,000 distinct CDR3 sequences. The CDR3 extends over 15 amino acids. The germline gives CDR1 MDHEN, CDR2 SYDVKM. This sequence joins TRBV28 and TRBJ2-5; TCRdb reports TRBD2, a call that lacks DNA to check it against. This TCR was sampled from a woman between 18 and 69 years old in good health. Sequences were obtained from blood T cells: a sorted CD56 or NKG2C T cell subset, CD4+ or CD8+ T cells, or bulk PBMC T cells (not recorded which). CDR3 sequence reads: CASKHQTSNQETQYF.